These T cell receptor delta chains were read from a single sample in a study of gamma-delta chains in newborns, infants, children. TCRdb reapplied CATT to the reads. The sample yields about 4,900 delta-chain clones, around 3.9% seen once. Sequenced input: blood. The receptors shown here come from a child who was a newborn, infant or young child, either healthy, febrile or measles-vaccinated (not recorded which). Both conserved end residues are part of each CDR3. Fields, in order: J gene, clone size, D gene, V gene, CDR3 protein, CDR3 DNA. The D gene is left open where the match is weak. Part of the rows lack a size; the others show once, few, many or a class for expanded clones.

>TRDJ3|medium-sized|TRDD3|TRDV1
CALGEPPRGAGGNTWDTRQMFF
TGTGCTCTTGGGGAACCCCCCCGCGGGGCTGGGGGGAATACCTGGGACACCCGACAGATGTTTTTC
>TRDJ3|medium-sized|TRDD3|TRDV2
CACDTYWGYSWDTRQMFF
TGTGCCTGTGACACGTACTGGGGATACTCCTGGGACACCCGACAGATGTTTTTC
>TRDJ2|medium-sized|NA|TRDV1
CALGEPRPSYSVLGDRKSLTAQLFF
TGTGCTCTTGGGGAACCTCGGCCTTCCTACTCGGTGCTGGGGGATCGAAAATCTTTGACAGCACAACTCTTCTTT
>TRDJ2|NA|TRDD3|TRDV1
CALRVLSFFTLGEPALTAQLFF
TGTGCTCTTAGGGTACTTTCCTTCTTCACCTTGGGGGAGCCAGCTTTGACAGCACAACTCTTCTTT
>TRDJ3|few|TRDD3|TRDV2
CACDVLGDTQDPSSWNTRQMFF
TGTGCCTGTGACGTACTGGGGGATACGCAAGATCCTAGCTCCTGGAACACCCGACAGATGTTCTTC
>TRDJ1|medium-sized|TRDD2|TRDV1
CALGRWPSYEGPDKLIF
TGTGCTCTTGGGAGATGGCCTTCCTACGAAGGGCCCGATAAACTCATCTTT
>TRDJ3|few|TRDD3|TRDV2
CACDTGTGGYALSWDTRQMFF
TGTGCCTGTGACACCGGCACTGGGGGATACGCCCTCTCCTGGGACACCCGACAGATGTTTTTC
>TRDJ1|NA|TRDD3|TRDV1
CALGERLGGGYAGKLIF
TGTGCTCTTGGGGAACGCTTAGGCGGGGGATACGCGGGTAAACTCATCTTT
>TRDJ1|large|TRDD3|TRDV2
CACDTGGWYTDKLIF
TGTGCCTGTGACACCGGGGGATGGTACACCGATAAACTCATCTTT
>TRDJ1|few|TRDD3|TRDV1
CALGEGSVLGDLTDKLIF
TGTGCTCTTGGGGAAGGCTCGGTACTGGGGGATCTTACCGATAAACTCATCTTT
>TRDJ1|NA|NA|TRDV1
CALGRASSRGTAQLPYTDKLIF
TGTGCTCTTGGGAGAGCTTCCTCCAGGGGGACAGCACAACTCCCGTACACCGATAAACTCATCTTC
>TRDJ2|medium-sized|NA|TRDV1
CALGEMVLPSVLGPKAGQLFF
TGTGCTCTTGGGGAAATGGTACTCCCTTCTGTACTAGGGCCCAAGGCAGGACAACTCTTCTTT
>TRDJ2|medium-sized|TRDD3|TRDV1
CALGFTEDTLGSLTAQLFF
TGTGCTCTTGGGTTCACGGAGGATACGCTAGGGAGTTTGACAGCACAACTCTTCTTT
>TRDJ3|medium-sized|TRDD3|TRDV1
CALGEPEWGDTRLWDTRQMFF
TGTGCTCTTGGGGAACCCGAGTGGGGGGATACGCGTCTCTGGGACACCCGACAGATGTTTTTC
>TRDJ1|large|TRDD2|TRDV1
CALGVLLPTRPDTDKLIF
TGTGCTCTTGGGGTCCTACTTCCTACGAGGCCGGACACCGATAAACTCATCTTT
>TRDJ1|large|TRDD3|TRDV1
CALGERRHSFLLGDTISYTDKLIF
TGTGCTCTTGGGGAACGCCGCCACTCCTTCCTACTGGGGGATACGATATCGTACACCGATAAACTCATCTTT
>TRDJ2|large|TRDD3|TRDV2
CACDVLGDTLALTAQLFF
TGTGCCTGTGATGTACTGGGGGATACCCTAGCTTTGACAGCACAACTCTTCTTT
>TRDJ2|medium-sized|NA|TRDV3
CAFRGYKAAQLFF
TGTGCCTTTAGGGGATATAAGGCAGCACAACTCTTCTTT
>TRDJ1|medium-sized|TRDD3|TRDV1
CALGEIDWGLNTDKLIF
TGTGCTCTTGGGGAAATCGACTGGGGCCTAAACACCGATAAACTCATCTTT
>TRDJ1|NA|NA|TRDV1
CALGELGLLLTPCTDKLIF
TGTGCTCTTGGGGAACTAGGACTCCTTCTGACCCCGTGCACCGATAAACTCATCTTT
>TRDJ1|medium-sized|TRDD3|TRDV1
CALGERGIRTDKLIF
TGTGCTCTTGGGGAACGTGGGATACGCACCGATAAACTCATCTTT
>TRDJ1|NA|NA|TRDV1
CALGEPTALPTRGYERLHTDKLIF
TGTGCTCTTGGGGAACCAACGGCCCTTCCTACGAGGGGATACGAGAGGTTGCACACCGATAAACTCATCTTT
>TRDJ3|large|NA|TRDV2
CACDTAGTISWDTRQMFF
TGTGCCTGTGACACCGCGGGGACTATCTCCTGGGACACCCGACAGATGTTTTTC
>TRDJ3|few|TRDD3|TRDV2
CACDTGGGYAGNSWDTRQMFF
TGTGCCTGTGACACCGGCGGGGGATACGCGGGAAACTCCTGGGACACCCGACAGATGTTTTTC
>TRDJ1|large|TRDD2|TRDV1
CALGVLRPSYGMVDKLIF
TGTGCTCTTGGGGTCCTAAGGCCTTCCTACGGAATGGTGGATAAACTCATCTTT
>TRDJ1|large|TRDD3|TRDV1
CALGELRGIPPIRDKLIF
TGTGCTCTTGGGGAGCTACGAGGGATACCCCCAATCAGAGATAAACTCATCTTT
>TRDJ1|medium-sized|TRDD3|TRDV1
CALGLSPTGGPPYTDKLIF
TGTGCTCTTGGGCTTTCTCCTACTGGGGGACCCCCGTACACCGATAAACTCATCTTT
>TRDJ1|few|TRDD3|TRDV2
CACDILGDTLRYTDKLIF
TGTGCCTGTGACATACTGGGGGATACTCTCCGGTACACCGATAAACTCATCTTT
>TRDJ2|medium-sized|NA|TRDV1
CALGVRGRFLGGLTAQLFF
TGTGCTCTTGGGGTCCGGGGCCGATTCCTAGGGGGATTGACAGCACAACTCTTCTTT
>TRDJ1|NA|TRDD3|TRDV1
CALGELERAFPQYWGEVYTDKLIF
TGTGCTCTTGGAGAACTAGAGCGGGCCTTCCCACAGTACTGGGGGGAGGTGTACACCGATAAACTCATCTTT
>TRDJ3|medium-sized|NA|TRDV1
CALGEHDFPGALSSWDTRQMFF
TGTGCTCTTGGGGAACATGACTTCCCGGGGGCCTTAAGCTCCTGGGACACCCGACAGATGTTTTTC
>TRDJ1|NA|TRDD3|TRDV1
CALGELTPNHLGGNTDKLIF
TGTGCTCTTGGGGAGCTTACCCCTAACCACCTGGGGGGTAACACCGATAAACTCATCTTT
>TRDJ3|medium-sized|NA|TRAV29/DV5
CSVLLCSQAALRYWGILTNSWDTRQMFF
NA
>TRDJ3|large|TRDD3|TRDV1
CALGEDTTVLGASSWDTRQMFF
TGTGCTCTTGGGGAAGATACCACCGTACTGGGGGCCAGCTCCTGGGACACCCGACAGATGTTTTTC
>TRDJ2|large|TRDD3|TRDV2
CACDTGGYLTAQLFF
TGTGCCTGTGACACCGGGGGATATTTGACAGCACAACTCTTCTTT
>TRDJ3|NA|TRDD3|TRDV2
CACDFLLGDTRSWDTRQMFF
TGTGCCTGCGACTTCCTACTGGGGGATACGCGCTCCTGGGACACCCGACAGATGTTTTTC
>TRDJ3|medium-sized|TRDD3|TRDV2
CACDTAGGYSRDTRQMFF
TGTGCCTGTGACACGGCTGGGGGATACAGCCGGGACACCCGACAGATGTTTTTC
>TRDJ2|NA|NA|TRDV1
CALGKAYGIPLTAQLFF
TGTGCTCTTGGGAAGGCCTACGGGATCCCTTTGACAGCACAACTCTTCTTT
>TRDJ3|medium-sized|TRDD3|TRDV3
CAGSSRNILGDIGAWDTRQMFF
TGTGCCGGAAGCTCCCGGAATATACTGGGGGATATCGGCGCCTGGGACACCCGACAGATGTTTTTC
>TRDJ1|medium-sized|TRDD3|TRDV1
CALGELRDYWGIRTTDKLIF
TGTGCTCTTGGGGAACTGCGGGACTACTGGGGGATAAGGACCACCGATAAACTCATCTTT